The T cell receptor beta chain described here comes from a study of Ad26.COV2.S vaccination and SARS-CoV-2 variants. Measured with immunoSEQ multiplex PCR; TCRdb has only the in-frame clones, and not every one. The sample includes roughly 380,000 clones, around 87% of them seen just once. The treatment: over 15 received Ad26.COV2.S at low or high dose, single or two shots; about 5 received placebo; per-sample allocation not given. Material that was analyzed had been drawn on day 63 after the first vaccine or placebo injection. Boston hosted the donor, who was an adult aged 18-55 years. V was cut by 4 bases and J by 8 bases, with 15 bases left in between. The CDR3 runs 13 residues. Per germline, CDR1 SGHNT and CDR2 YYREEE (reference sequence).

Sequenced material: peripheral blood, taken in a trial of Ad26.COV2.S vaccine versus placebo. The clonotype comes from a person aged 18-65 years who received the Ad26.COV2.S COVID-19 vaccine or a placebo. V is TRBV5-4 and J is TRBJ1-2, with D unclear. The CDR3 nucleotides are TGTGCCAGCAGCCACGAACTACCGAACGGCTACACCTTC. Protein sequence: CASSHELPNGYTF.